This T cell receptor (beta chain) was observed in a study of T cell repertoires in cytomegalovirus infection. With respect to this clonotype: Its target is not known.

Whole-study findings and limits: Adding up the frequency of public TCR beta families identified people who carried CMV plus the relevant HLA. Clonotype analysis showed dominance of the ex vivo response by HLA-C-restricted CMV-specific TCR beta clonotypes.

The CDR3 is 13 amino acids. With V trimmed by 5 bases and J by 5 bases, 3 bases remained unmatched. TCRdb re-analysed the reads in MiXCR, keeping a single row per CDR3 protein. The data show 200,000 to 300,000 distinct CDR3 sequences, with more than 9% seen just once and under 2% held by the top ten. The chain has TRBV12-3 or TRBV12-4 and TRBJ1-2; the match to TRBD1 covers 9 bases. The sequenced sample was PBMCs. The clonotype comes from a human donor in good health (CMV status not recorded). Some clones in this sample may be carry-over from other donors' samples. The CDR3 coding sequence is TGTGCCAGCAGTCGGGACAGGGAGTATGGCTACACCTTC. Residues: CASSRDREYGYTF.